These 24 T cell receptor beta chains were all obtained from the same sample, sequenced in a study of T cell changes during pregnancy in multiple sclerosis. The repertoire was sequenced with immunoSEQ multiplex PCR; TCRdb's copy has only in-frame clones and lacks some. This table has 40,000 to 45,000 clones, about 88% appearing once. The specimen was CD4+ T cells from peripheral blood mononuclear cells, collected in the first trimester of pregnancy. Source of these receptors: a female donor with multiple sclerosis, enrolled in a pregnancy study.

The chain recombines TRBV4-3 with TRBJ1-1; 7 bases match TRBD1. V lost 3 bases and J lost 3; bases outside the gene matches: 7. Looked up from germline, CDR1 is LGHNA and CDR2 is YSLEER. There are 15 residues in the CDR3. The CDR3 region has the DNA TGCGCCAGCAGCCAGCACGCCGGGACAGACACTGAAGCTTTCTTT. This sequence encodes CASSQHAGTDTEAFF.

The CDR3 reads CASRAGSGSDTGELFF. DNA for the CDR3: TGTGCCTCACGTGCCGGGAGCGGGAGCGACACCGGGGAGCTGTTTTTT. The chain combines TRBV25-1 with TRBJ2-2; 8 nucleotides agree with TRBD2. The CDR3 covers 16 residues. Germline CDR1 is MGHDK and CDR2 is SYGVNS. V shed 11 bases and J 3 bases; nucleotides not matched to a gene: 14.

The chain couples TRBV6-4 to TRBJ2-2, with 8 bases lining up with TRBD2. The CDR3 is 16 amino acids. The V and J ends lost 6 bases and 4 bases, in that order; junction bases with no gene match: 10. Germline assignment: CDR1 MRHNA and CDR2 SNTAGT. This chain's CDR3 is CASRGEAGVGTGELFF. The CDR3 DNA reads TGTGCCAGCAGAGGCGAAGCGGGAGTGGGCACCGGGGAGCTGTTTTTT.

This clone was counted only a few times. The chain couples TRBV5-4 to TRBJ2-3; 7 bases map to TRBD1. Germline CDR1 reads SGHNT; CDR2 reads YYREEE (reference sequence). V lost 0 bases, J lost 4 bases, and 5 bases stayed unmatched. CDR3 length: 15 amino acids. CDR3 DNA sequence: TGTGCCAGCAGCTTGGAGGGGGCTGCGGCAGATACGCAGTATTTT. Encoded protein: CASSLEGAAADTQYF.

The rearrangement uses TRBV18 and TRBJ1-2; possible D gene TRBD1, 5 bases. This CDR3 has 12 residues. Trimming took 1 base from V and 10 from J, leaving 10 bases between them. Per the germline V gene, CDR1 is KGHSH and CDR2 is LQKENI. The CDR3 spells CASSPRGGIYTF. The CDR3 DNA reads as TGTGCCAGCTCACCACGGGGGGGTATCTACACCTTC. The whole variable domain, filled in from reference TRBV18 and TRBJ1-2, reads NAGVMQNPRHLVRRRGQEARLRCSPMKGHSHVYWYRQLPEEGLKFMVYLQKENIIDESGMPKERFSAEFPKEGPSILRIQQVVRGDSAAYFCASSPRGGIYTFGSGTRLTVV.

This clone is classed as medium-sized (0.01 to 0.1%). V and J are TRBV27 and TRBJ1-5; 7 nucleotides align to TRBD1. The CDR3 is 15 amino acids. J gave up 0 bases and V 6 bases, and 5 bases lay outside the gene matches. Per the germline V gene, CDR1 is MNHEY and CDR2 is SMNVEV (reference sequence). The CDR3 nucleotides are TGTGCCAGCAGCCCCGACAGGGTTAGCAATCAGCCCCAGCATTTT. It yields the protein CASSPDRVSNQPQHF.

The chain employs TRBV28 and TRBJ1-2; tentative D call: TRBD1 (6 bases). The V gene's germline CDR1 is MDHEN and CDR2 SYDVKM. The V and J ends lost 4 bases and 4 bases respectively, with 10 bases between them. The length of the CDR3 is 13 residues. The CDR3 nucleotides are TGTGCCAGCAGTTGGGGGGGGGCCTATGGCTACACCTTC. Protein sequence: CASSWGGAYGYTF.

The CDR3 loop reads CAWSVFGTNSYEQYF. The CDR3 region has the DNA TGTGCCTGGAGTGTATTTGGGACTAACTCCTACGAGCAGTACTTC. The gene calls are TRBV30 and TRBJ2-7; 7 nucleotides align to TRBD2. Germline V lookup: CDR1 GTSNPN, CDR2 SVGIG (reference sequence). The J segment lost 0 bases and the V segment lost 0 bases, leaving 5 bases of the junction unmatched. The CDR3 extends over 15 amino acids.

The CDR3, as DNA: TGCAGCGTCTCGGACGGAGGGAGCCAGTACTTC. As protein: CSVSDGGSQYF. The chain is built from TRBV29-1 and TRBJ2-5, with D perhaps matching TRBD2 (6 bases). CDR1 is SQVTM, CDR2 ANQGSEA, per germline. V was pared by 6 bases and J by 10 bases, with 15 bases between. The CDR3 spans 11 residues.

The chain employs TRBV10-3 and TRBJ1-4; no clear D. The CDR3 runs 13 residues. Germline assignment: CDR1 ENHRY and CDR2 SYGVKD. V gave up 8 bases and J gave up 4 bases, with 11 bases separating them. The CDR3 is CAIYRTHNEKLFF. The DNA for the CDR3 is TGTGCCATCTACAGAACGCATAATGAAAAACTGTTTTTT.

This chain uses TRBV18 with TRBJ2-2, with D possibly being TRBD2 (6 bases). The V end was cut by 3 bases, the J end by 7 bases, with 18 bases between. Germline lookup yields CDR1 KGHSH and CDR2 LQKENI. CDR3 length: 16 amino acids. CDR3 amino acids: CASSPHSSREDGELFF. The CDR3 DNA reads as TGTGCCAGCTCACCTCATTCGTCCAGGGAGGACGGGGAGCTGTTTTTT.

This chain uses TRBV19 with TRBJ2-1; D uncertain. The V gene's germline CDR1 is LNHDA and CDR2 SQIVND (reference sequence). The CDR3 spans 11 residues. V was cut by 5 bases and J by 10 bases, with 9 bases left in between. The CDR3: CASSDWREQFF. The CDR3 coding sequence is TGTGCCAGTAGTGACTGGCGGGAGCAGTTCTTC.

The chain couples TRBV28 to TRBJ1-4, with no clear D. The CDR3 spans 13 residues. Trimming removed 5 bases from V and 4 bases from J, with 8 bases in between. CDR1 is MDHEN, CDR2 SYDVKM, per germline. The CDR3 region is CASSRSRNEKLFF. CDR3 coding DNA: TGTGCCAGCAGTCGGAGCCGTAATGAAAAACTGTTTTTT. The entire variable domain, with the rest obtained from reference TRBV28 and TRBJ1-4, is as follows: DVKVTQSSRYLVKRTGEKVFLECVQDMDHENMFWYRQDPGLGLRLIYFSYDVKMKEKGDIPEGYSVSREKKERFSLILESASTNQTSMYLCASSRSRNEKLFFGSGTQLSVL.

J is TRBJ1-5 and V is TRBV11-2; possible D gene TRBD1, 5 bases. Germline-derived CDR1 and CDR2 are SGHAT and FQNNGV. The V end lost 1 base, the J end lost 5 bases, and 15 bases lay between the germline ends. The CDR3 is 16 amino acids. CDR3 residues: CASSLGVVGAHQPQHF. The CDR3 DNA sequence: TGTGCCAGCAGCTTAGGGGTTGTAGGGGCCCATCAGCCCCAGCATTTT.

V is TRBV5-4 and J is TRBJ2-1, with 7 bases matching TRBD2. The CDR3 runs to 18 residues. The germline V gene encodes CDR1 SGHNT and CDR2 YYREEE (reference sequence). The V segment lost 0 bases and the J segment 5 bases; nucleotides outside the gene matches: 14. The DNA for the CDR3 is TGTGCCAGCAGCTTGGGGCTAGCGGCGCGACGGGCCAACAATGAGCAGTTCTTC. Translating gives CASSLGLAARRANNEQFF.

This clone turned up a few times. The chain is built from TRBV7-3 and TRBJ2-7; the D gene is possibly TRBD1 (6 bases). CDR3 length equals 17 residues. Germline V gene data show CDR1 as SGHTA and CDR2 as FQGTGA. The V gene lost 5 bases and the J gene lost 7 bases, with 27 bases spanning the gap. This chain's CDR3 is CASSQYLGAPLEEEQYF. CDR3 coding DNA: TGTGCCAGCAGCCAATACCTGGGGGCCCCCTTGGAGGAAGAGCAGTACTTC.

The chain employs TRBV4-2 and TRBJ2-7; 10 positions agree with TRBD2. CDR1 and CDR2 from the germline V gene are LGHNA and YNFKEQ. The CDR3 is made up of 17 amino acids. Trimming cost V 0 bases and J 3 bases; bases outside gene matches: 8. The CDR3 sequence is CASSQELGAGGHYEQYF. The CDR3 nucleotides read TGTGCCAGCAGCCAAGAGCTCGGAGCGGGAGGGCACTACGAGCAGTACTTC.

For the CDR3, the DNA is TGTGCCAGCAGCACTATAGCTAGCGGGAGCACAGATACGCAGTATTTT. This codes for CASSTIASGSTDTQYF. The chain is built from TRBV9 and TRBJ2-3; 8 nucleotides match TRBD2. The CDR3 runs 16 residues. Germline loops: CDR1 SGDLS, CDR2 YYNGEE. Trimming cost V 4 bases and J 0 bases; bases outside gene matches: 7. Together with reference TRBV9 and TRBJ2-3, the CDR3 gives the full variable domain: DSGVTQTPKHLITATGQRVTLRCSPRSGDLSVYWYQQSLDQGLQFLIQYYNGEERAKGNILERFSAQQFPDLHSELNLSSLELGDSALYFCASSTIASGSTDTQYFGPGTRLTVL.

About this clone itself: Other DNA sequences of this sample code for an identical CDR3. This chain links TRBV5-1 with TRBJ2-3, with 12 bases fitting TRBD1. V lost 4 bases to trimming and J lost 2 bases; unmatched junction nucleotides: 2. CDR3 length: 15 amino acids. From germline, CDR1 is SGHRS and CDR2 YFSETQ. CDR3 coding DNA: TGCGCCAGCAGCCCGGGACAGGGGGCCACAGATACGCAGTATTTT. Translation gives CASSPGQGATDTQYF.

The chain employs TRBV11-1 and TRBJ2-7, with D possibly TRBD1 on 5 matching bases. The germline V gene has CDR1 SGHAT and CDR2 FQDESV (reference sequence). This CDR3 has 14 amino acids. V lost 3 bases, J lost 1 base, and 10 bases lay in between. CDR3 DNA sequence: TGTGCCAGCAGCTTGGGCAGGGCGTCCTACGAGCAGTACTTC. This encodes CASSLGRASYEQYF.

The chain links TRBV29-1 to TRBJ1-1; D gene uncertain. V lost 4 bases to trimming and J lost 0 bases, with 6 bases between them. CDR3 size: 12 residues. Per germline, CDR1 SQVTM and CDR2 ANQGSEA. The CDR3 reads CSVGAVNTEAFF. DNA for the CDR3: TGCAGCGTTGGTGCAGTGAACACTGAAGCTTTCTTT.

The genes are TRBV7-8 and TRBJ2-7; 7 nucleotides match TRBD2. Germline values: CDR1 SGHVS, CDR2 FQNEAQ. The J segment lost 4 bases and the V segment lost 7 bases, leaving 13 bases of the junction unmatched. This CDR3 has 15 residues. The CDR3 DNA follows: TGTGCCAGCAACGAGATAGGGCTAGCGGCGTACGAGCAGTACTTC. It codes for CASNEIGLAAYEQYF.

The V call is TRBV27, the J call TRBJ1-4, with 7 bases identical to TRBD1. Per the germline V gene, CDR1 is MNHEY and CDR2 is SMNVEV (reference sequence). V was clipped by 6 bases and J by 5 bases; unmatched bases: 6. The length of the CDR3 is 14 residues. The CDR3 is CASRPGQQNEKLFF. CDR3 DNA: TGTGCCAGCAGACCGGGACAGCAAAATGAAAAACTGTTTTTT.

This chain uses TRBV5-1 with TRBJ2-7, with 8 bases identical to TRBD2. This CDR3 spans 16 amino acids. Germline V lookup: CDR1 SGHRS, CDR2 YFSETQ. V was pared by 3 bases and J by 3 bases, with 11 bases of the junction left unmatched. The CDR3 coding sequence is TGCGCCAGCAGCTCACAAACTAGCGGACCCGTCTACGAGCAGTACTTC. This translates into CASSSQTSGPVYEQYF.